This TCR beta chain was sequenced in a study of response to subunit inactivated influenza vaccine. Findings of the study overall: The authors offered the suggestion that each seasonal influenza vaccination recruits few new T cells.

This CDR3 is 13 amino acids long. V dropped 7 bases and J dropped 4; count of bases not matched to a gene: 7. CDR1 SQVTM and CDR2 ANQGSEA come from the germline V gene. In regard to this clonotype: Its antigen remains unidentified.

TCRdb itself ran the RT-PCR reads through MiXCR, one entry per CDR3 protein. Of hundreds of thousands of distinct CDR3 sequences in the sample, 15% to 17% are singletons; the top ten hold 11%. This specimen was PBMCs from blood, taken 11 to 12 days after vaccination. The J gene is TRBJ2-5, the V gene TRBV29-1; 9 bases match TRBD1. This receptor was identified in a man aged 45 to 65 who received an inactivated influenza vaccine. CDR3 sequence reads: CSALQGAGETQYF. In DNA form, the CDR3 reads TGCAGCGCTCTACAGGGGGCGGGAGAGACCCAGTACTTC.